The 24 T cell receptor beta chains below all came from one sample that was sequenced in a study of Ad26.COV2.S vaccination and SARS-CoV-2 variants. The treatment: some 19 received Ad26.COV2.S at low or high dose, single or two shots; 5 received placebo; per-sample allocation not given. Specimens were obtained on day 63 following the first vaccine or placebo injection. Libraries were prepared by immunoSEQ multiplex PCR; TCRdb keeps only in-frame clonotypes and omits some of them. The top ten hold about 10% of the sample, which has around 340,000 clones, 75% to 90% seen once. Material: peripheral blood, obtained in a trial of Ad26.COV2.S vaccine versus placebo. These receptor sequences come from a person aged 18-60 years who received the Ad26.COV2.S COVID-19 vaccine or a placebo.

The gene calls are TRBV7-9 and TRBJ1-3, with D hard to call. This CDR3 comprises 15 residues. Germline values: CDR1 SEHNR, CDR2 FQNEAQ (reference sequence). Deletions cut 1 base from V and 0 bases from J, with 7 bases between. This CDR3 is CASSLGRVSGNTIYF. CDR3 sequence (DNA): TGTGCCAGCAGCTTAGGGAGGGTCTCTGGAAACACCATATATTTT. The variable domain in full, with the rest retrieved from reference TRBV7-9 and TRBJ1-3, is DTGVSQNPRHKITKRGQNVTFRCDPISEHNRLYWYRQTLGQGPEFLTYFQNEAQLEKSRLLSDRFSAERPKGSFSTLEIQRTEQGDSAMYLCASSLGRVSGNTIYFGEGSWLTVV.

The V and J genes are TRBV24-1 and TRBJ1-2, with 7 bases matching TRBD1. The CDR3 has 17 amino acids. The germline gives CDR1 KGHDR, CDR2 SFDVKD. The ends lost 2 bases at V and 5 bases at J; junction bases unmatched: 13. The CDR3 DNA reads TGTGCCACCAGTGATTCCCGCATATCACAGGGGATTTATGGCTACACCTTC. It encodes CATSDSRISQGIYGYTF.

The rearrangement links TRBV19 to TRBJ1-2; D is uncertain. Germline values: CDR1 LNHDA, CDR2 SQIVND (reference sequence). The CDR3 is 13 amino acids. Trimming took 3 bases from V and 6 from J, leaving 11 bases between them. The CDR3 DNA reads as TGTGCCAGTAGTATCAGCCAGAACAATGGCTACACCTTC. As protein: CASSISQNNGYTF.

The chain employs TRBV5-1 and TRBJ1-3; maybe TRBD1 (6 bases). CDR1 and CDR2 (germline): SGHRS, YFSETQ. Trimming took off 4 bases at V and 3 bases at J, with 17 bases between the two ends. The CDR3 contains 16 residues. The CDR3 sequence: CASSGGQWEYGNTIYF. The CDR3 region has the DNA TGCGCCAGCAGCGGGGGACAATGGGAGTATGGAAACACCATATATTTT.

The chain's CDR3 is CASSQGVTSTVTTEQFF. In nucleotides, the CDR3 is TGTGCCAGCAGCCAAGGGGTGACTAGCACCGTCACTACTGAGCAGTTCTTC. The rearrangement links TRBV4-2 to TRBJ2-1; 7 bases align to TRBD2. Germline values: CDR1 LGHNA, CDR2 YNFKEQ. The CDR3 totals 17 residues. The trim removed 1 base at V and 9 bases at J, leaving 15 bases unmatched.

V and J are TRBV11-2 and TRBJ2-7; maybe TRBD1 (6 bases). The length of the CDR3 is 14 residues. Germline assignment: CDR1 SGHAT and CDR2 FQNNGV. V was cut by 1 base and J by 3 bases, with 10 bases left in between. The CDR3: CASSLGQVDYEQYF. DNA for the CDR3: TGTGCCAGCAGCTTAGGACAGGTGGACTACGAGCAGTACTTC.

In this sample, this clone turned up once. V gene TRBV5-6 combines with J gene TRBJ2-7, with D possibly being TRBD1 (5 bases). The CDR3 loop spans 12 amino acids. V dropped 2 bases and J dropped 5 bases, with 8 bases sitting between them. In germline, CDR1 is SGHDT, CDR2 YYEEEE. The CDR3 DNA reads TGTGCCAGCAGCTTTCAGGGTGACGAGCAGTACTTC. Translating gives CASSFQGDEQYF.

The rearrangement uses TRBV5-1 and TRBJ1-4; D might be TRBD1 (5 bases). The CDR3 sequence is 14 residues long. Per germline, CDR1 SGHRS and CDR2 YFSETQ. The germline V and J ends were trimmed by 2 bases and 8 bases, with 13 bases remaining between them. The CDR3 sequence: CASSFDPRGEKLFF. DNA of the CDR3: TGCGCCAGCAGCTTTGACCCCCGGGGGGAAAAACTGTTTTTT.

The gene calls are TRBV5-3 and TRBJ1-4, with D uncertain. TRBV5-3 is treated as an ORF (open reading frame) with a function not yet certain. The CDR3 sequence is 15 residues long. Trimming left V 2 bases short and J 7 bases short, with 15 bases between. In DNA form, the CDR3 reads TGTGCCAGAAGCTTCCGGGCTGGGAGGCGTGAAAAACTGTTTTTT. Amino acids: CARSFRAGRREKLFF.

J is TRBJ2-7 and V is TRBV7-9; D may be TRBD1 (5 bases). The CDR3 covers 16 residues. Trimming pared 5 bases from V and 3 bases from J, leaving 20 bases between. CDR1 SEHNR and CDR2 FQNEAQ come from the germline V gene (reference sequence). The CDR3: CASSLKGFTSFYEQYF. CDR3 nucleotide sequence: TGTGCCAGCAGCCTAAAGGGGTTTACCTCATTCTACGAGCAGTACTTC.

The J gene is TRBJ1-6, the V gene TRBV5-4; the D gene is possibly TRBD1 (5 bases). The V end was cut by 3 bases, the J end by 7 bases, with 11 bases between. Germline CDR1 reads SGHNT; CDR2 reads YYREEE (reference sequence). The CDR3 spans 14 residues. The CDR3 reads CASSSKGVNSPLHF. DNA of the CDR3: TGTGCCAGCAGCTCTAAAGGGGTCAATTCACCCCTCCACTTT.

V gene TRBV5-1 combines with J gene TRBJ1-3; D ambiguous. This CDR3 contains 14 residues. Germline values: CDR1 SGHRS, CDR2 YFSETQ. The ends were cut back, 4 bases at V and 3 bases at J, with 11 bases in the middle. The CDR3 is CASSQNVGGNTIYF. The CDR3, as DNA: TGCGCCAGCAGCCAAAACGTAGGTGGAAACACCATATATTTT. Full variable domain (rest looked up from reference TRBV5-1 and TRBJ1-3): KAGVTQTPRYLIKTRGQQVTLSCSPISGHRSVSWYQQTPGQGLQFLFEYFSETQRNKGNFPGRFSGRQFSNSRSEMNVSTLELGDSALYLCASSQNVGGNTIYFGEGSWLTVV.

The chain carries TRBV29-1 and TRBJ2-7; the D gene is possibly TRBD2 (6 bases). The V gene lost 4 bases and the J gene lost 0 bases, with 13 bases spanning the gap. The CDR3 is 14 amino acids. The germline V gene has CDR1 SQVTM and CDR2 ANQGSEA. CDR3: CSVVTGVSSYEQYF. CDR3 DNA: TGCAGCGTTGTAACGGGGGTGAGCTCCTACGAGCAGTACTTC.

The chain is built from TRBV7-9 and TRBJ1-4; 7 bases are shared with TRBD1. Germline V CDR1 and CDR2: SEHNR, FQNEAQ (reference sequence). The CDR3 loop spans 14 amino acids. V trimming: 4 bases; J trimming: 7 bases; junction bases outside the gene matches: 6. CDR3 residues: CASSWLQGSEKLFF. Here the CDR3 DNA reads TGTGCCAGCAGCTGGCTACAGGGGAGTGAAAAACTGTTTTTT.

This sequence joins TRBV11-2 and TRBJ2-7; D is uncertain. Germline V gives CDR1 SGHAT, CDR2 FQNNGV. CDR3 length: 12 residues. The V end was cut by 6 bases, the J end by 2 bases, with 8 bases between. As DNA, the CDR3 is TGTGCCAGCAGTTGGGAAACCTACGAGCAGTACTTC. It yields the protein CASSWETYEQYF.

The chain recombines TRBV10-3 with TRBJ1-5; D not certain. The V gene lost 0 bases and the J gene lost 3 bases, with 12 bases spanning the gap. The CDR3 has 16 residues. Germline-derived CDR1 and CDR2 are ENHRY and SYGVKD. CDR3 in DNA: TGTGCCATCAGTGAGTCTCCGTTACAGTCCAATCAGCCCCAGCATTTT. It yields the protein CAISESPLQSNQPQHF.

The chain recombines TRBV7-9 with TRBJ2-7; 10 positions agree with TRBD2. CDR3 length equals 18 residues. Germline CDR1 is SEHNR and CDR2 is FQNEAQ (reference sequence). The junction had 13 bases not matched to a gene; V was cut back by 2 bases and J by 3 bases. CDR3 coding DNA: TGTGCCAGCAGCTTAAAAGCGGGAGGGCCTAAGTTGGTCTACGAGCAGTACTTC. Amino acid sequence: CASSLKAGGPKLVYEQYF.

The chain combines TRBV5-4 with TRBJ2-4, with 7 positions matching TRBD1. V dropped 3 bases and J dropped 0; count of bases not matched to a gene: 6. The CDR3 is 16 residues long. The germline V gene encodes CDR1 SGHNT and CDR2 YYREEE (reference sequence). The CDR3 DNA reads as TGTGCCAGCAGCTCCCGGGACAGATTAGCCAAAAACATTCAGTACTTC. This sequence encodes CASSSRDRLAKNIQYF. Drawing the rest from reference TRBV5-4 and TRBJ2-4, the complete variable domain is ETGVTQSPTHLIKTRGQQVTLRCSSQSGHNTVSWYQQALGQGPQFIFQYYREEENGRGNFPPRFSGLQFPNYSSELNVNALELDDSALYLCASSSRDRLAKNIQYFGAGTRLSVL.

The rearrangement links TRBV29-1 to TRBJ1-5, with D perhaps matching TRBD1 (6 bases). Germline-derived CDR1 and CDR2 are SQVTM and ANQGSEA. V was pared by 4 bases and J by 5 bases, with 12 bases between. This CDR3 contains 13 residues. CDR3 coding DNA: TGCAGCGTTGGGCGGGGGGCGGATCAGCCCCAGCATTTT. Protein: CSVGRGADQPQHF.

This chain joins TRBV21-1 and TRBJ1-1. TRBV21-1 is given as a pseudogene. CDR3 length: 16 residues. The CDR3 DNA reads TGTGCCAGCAGCAAAGAGGCGGTTCTGGAGGGCCCGAGAGCTTTCTTT. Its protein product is CASSKEAVLEGPRAFF.

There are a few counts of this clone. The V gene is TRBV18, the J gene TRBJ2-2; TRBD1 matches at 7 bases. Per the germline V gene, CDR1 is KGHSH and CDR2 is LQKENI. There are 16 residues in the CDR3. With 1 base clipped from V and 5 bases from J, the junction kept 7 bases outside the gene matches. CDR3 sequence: CASSPQLQGNTGELFF. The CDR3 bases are TGTGCCAGCTCACCACAATTACAGGGGAATACCGGGGAGCTGTTTTTT.

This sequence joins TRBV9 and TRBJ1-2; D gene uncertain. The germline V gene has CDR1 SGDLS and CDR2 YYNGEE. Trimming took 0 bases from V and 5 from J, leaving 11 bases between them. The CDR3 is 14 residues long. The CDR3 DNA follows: TGTGCCAGCAGCGTAGGGCGGGGAGGTTATGGCTACACCTTC. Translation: CASSVGRGGYGYTF.

Here the CDR3 reads CASSSGQGNYGYTF. The CDR3 coding sequence is TGTGCCAGCAGCTCGGGACAGGGAAACTATGGCTACACCTTC. This chain joins TRBV5-4 and TRBJ1-2; 9 bases line up with TRBD1. The CDR3 sequence is 14 residues long. The junction had 2 bases not matched to a gene; V was cut back by 3 bases and J by 2 bases. Germline V gene sequence: CDR1 SGHNT, CDR2 YYREEE (reference sequence).

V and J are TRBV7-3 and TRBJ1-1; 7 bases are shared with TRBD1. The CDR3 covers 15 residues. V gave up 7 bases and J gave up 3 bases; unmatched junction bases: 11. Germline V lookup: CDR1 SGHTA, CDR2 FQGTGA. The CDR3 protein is CASKLTGRVDTEAFF. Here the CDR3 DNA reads TGTGCCAGCAAGTTGACAGGGAGGGTAGACACTGAAGCTTTCTTT.